A single sample gave rise to the 14 T cell receptor beta chains below, sequenced in a study of shared clonotypes between healthy human individuals. Assay used: immunoSEQ multiplex PCR; TCRdb lists only in-frame clones, some missing. The sample holds about 450,000 clones, roughly 85% seen once. The sample taken for sequencing was PBMCs. The origin of the receptors is a woman aged 40 to 55 in good health. Some clones in this sample may be carry-over from other donors' samples.

The chain is built from TRBV30 and TRBJ2-1; D is unclear. The CDR3 spans 11 residues. Looked up from germline, CDR1 is GTSNPN and CDR2 is SVGIG (reference sequence). Trimming removed 4 bases from V and 7 bases from J, with 8 bases in between. The CDR3 loop is CAWKGGNEQFF. CDR3 nucleotide sequence: TGTGCCTGGAAGGGCGGAAATGAGCAGTTCTTC. Supplemented by reference TRBV30 and TRBJ2-1, the full variable domain reads SQTIHQWPATLVQPVGSPLSLECTVEGTSNPNLYWYRQAAGRGLQLLFYSVGIGQISSEVPQNLSASRPQDRQFILSSKKLLLSDSGFYLCAWKGGNEQFFGPGTRLTVL.

The chain recombines TRBV18 with TRBJ2-1, with TRBD1 matching over 8 bases. This CDR3 has 15 amino acids. CDR1 is KGHSH, CDR2 LQKENI, per germline. After removal of 2 bases from V and 7 bases from J, the junction contained 7 bases not matched to a gene. CDR3 DNA: TGTGCCAGCTCACCAAAGGACAGGGTTTTGAATGAGCAGTTCTTC. Translated: CASSPKDRVLNEQFF.

This clone appeared once. The chain recombines TRBV5-4 with TRBJ2-7, with D perhaps TRBD1 (5 bases). V lost 1 base and J lost 2, with 13 bases in between. This CDR3 region has 15 residues. Germline values: CDR1 SGHNT, CDR2 YYREEE (reference sequence). The CDR3 nucleotides read TGTGCCAGCAGCTTGCAGGGATACCGAACCTACGAGCAGTACTTC. Protein: CASSLQGYRTYEQYF.

The count of this clone is one. This chain uses TRBV7-2 with TRBJ1-5; D not resolved. Trimming removed 1 base from V and 5 bases from J, with 9 bases in between. In germline, CDR1 is SGHTA, CDR2 FQGNSA. The length of the CDR3 is 14 residues. The CDR3 region is CASSLDGSDQPQHF. The CDR3 nucleotides read TGTGCCAGCAGCTTAGATGGGTCTGATCAGCCCCAGCATTTT.

The V and J genes are TRBV5-1 and TRBJ2-4, with TRBD1 matching 8 bases. This CDR3 is 14 amino acids long. CDR1 is SGHRS and CDR2 is YFSETQ in the germline V gene. Unmatched junction bases numbered 9, after V lost 4 bases and J lost 9 bases. The CDR3 reads CASSLTGELGIQYF. The CDR3 DNA reads TGCGCCAGCAGCCTGACAGGGGAGCTAGGCATTCAGTACTTC.

The rearrangement links TRBV29-1 to TRBJ2-7; TRBD2 is a possible D gene (5 bases). V was cut by 4 bases and J by 6 bases, with 19 bases left in between. The CDR3 is 14 amino acids. Germline CDR1 and CDR2: SQVTM and ANQGSEA. The CDR3 is CSVGKREGMGEQYF. In nucleotides, the CDR3 is TGCAGCGTTGGAAAGCGAGAGGGCATGGGCGAGCAGTACTTC.

The chain is built from TRBV7-9 and TRBJ2-7, with D tentatively TRBD2 (6 bases). V dropped 3 bases and J dropped 3 bases, with 12 bases sitting between them. The CDR3 is 14 residues long. The germline V gene encodes CDR1 SEHNR and CDR2 FQNEAQ (reference sequence). The CDR3 DNA reads as TGTGCCAGCAGCTTTGGGGACTTGATCTACGAGCAGTACTTC. This gives the protein CASSFGDLIYEQYF. Full variable domain (rest looked up from reference TRBV7-9 and TRBJ2-7): DTGVSQNPRHKITKRGQNVTFRCDPISEHNRLYWYRQTLGQGPEFLTYFQNEAQLEKSRLLSDRFSAERPKGSFSTLEIQRTEQGDSAMYLCASSFGDLIYEQYFGPGTRLTVT.

The chain combines TRBV28 with TRBJ2-3, with D uncertain. Trimming pared 8 bases from V and 0 bases from J, leaving 9 bases between. Germline loops: CDR1 MDHEN, CDR2 SYDVKM. This CDR3 has 13 amino acids. CDR3 protein: CASSRLSTDTQYF. CDR3 nucleotides: TGTGCCAGCTCGCGGCTTAGCACAGATACGCAGTATTTT.

This clone has a single count. The V call is TRBV28, the J call TRBJ1-2, with D perhaps TRBD1 (5 bases). With 1 base removed from V and 7 bases from J, the gap between germline ends came to 19 bases. Germline loops: CDR1 MDHEN, CDR2 SYDVKM. The CDR3 is 16 residues long. DNA for the CDR3: TGTGCCAGCAGTTTATATGGGTTAGGGGAGTCGGCTGGCTACACCTTC. Translation gives CASSLYGLGESAGYTF.

Only a few counts were recorded for this clone. V gene TRBV30 combines with J gene TRBJ1-5, with TRBD1 matching 7 bases. V gave up 4 bases and J gave up 5 bases; unmatched junction bases: 5. Per germline, CDR1 GTSNPN and CDR2 SVGIG (reference sequence). This CDR3 region has 13 residues. The CDR3: CAWTRDRDQPQHF. CDR3 in DNA: TGTGCCTGGACTCGGGACAGAGATCAGCCCCAGCATTTT.

The chain couples TRBV4-2 to TRBJ2-7; maybe TRBD2 (5 bases). Trimming took 3 bases from V and 0 from J, leaving 12 bases between them. CDR3 size: 15 residues. Germline assignment: CDR1 LGHNA and CDR2 YNFKEQ. This CDR3 reads CASSHPPGISYEQYF. CDR3 sequence (DNA): TGTGCCAGCAGCCATCCCCCCGGGATCTCCTACGAGCAGTACTTC.

The chain links TRBV19 to TRBJ1-5; 7 bases agree with TRBD1. V shed 6 bases and J 5 bases; nucleotides not matched to a gene: 4. From germline, CDR1 is LNHDA and CDR2 SQIVND (reference sequence). This CDR3 is 13 amino acids long. Here the CDR3 reads CASSTTGDQPQHF. CDR3 DNA: TGTGCCAGTAGCACTACAGGGGATCAGCCCCAGCATTTT.

The chain employs TRBV30 and TRBJ1-2, with no clear D. The CDR3 is 15 amino acids. V was shortened by 0 bases and J by 3 bases, with 14 bases between the two germline ends. Looked up from germline, CDR1 is GTSNPN and CDR2 is SVGIG (reference sequence). The CDR3 DNA reads as TGTGCCTGGAGTGTAGGGTCTGGTTCTCACTATGGCTACACCTTC. Encoded protein: CAWSVGSGSHYGYTF.

J is TRBJ2-1 and V is TRBV11-3; D is uncertain. This CDR3 has 13 residues. CDR1 and CDR2 from the germline V gene are SGHNT and YENEEA. V was shortened by 1 base and J by 8 bases, with 9 bases between the two germline ends. CDR3 loop: CASSLGRSDEQFF. In nucleotides, the CDR3 is TGTGCCAGCAGCTTAGGTCGCAGCGATGAGCAGTTCTTC.